This entry lists 18 T cell receptor beta chains sequenced from one sample in a study of CD8+CD57+ T cells in acquired aplastic anemia. Profiles of TCR beta VDJ and CDR3 were generated from a genomic DNA template. TCRdb re-called the reads through MiXCR, storing one row per CDR3 protein. This sample has fewer than 80,000 distinct CDR3 sequences; around 70% occur once, and the top ten carry approximately 80%. All patients picked for sequencing had shown, by flow cytometry, an expansion of CD8+CD57+ cells. What was sequenced was sorted CD4+, CD8+, or CD8+CD57+ T cells (not recorded which) from PBMCs. These receptors originate from a human donor with aplastic anemia.

The chain is built from TRBV7-2 and TRBJ2-5; D is unresolved. V was pared by 5 bases and J by 2 bases, with 9 bases between. Germline V CDR1 and CDR2: SGHTA, FQGNSA. The CDR3 length is 13 residues. The CDR3 DNA sequence: TGTGCCAGCAGCCCTCGGGCTCAAGAGACCCAGTACTTC. This encodes CASSPRAQETQYF. Drawing the rest from reference TRBV7-2 and TRBJ2-5, the complete variable domain is GAGVSQSPSNKVTEKGKDVELRCDPISGHTALYWYRQSLGQGLEFLIYFQGNSAPDKSGLPSDRFSAERTGGSVSTLTIQRTQQEDSAVYLCASSPRAQETQYFGPGTRLLVL.

This clonotype showed up many times. This chain connects TRBV9 to TRBJ1-6; D uncertain. CDR1 and CDR2 (germline): SGDLS, YYNGEE. This CDR3 is 12 amino acids long. Trimming left V 3 bases short and J 7 bases short, with 5 bases between. The chain's CDR3 is CASSASNSPLHF. The CDR3 DNA is TGTGCCAGCAGCGCCTCGAATTCACCCCTCCACTTT.

The chain uses TRBV6-1 and TRBJ2-5; unclear D gene. The V gene's germline CDR1 is MNHNS and CDR2 SASEGT. The CDR3 contains 13 residues. V lost 7 bases, J lost 6 bases, and 15 bases lay in between. Here the CDR3 DNA reads TGTGCCAGCAAGGAGAGGCTAATGCAGACCCAGTACTTC. It encodes CASKERLMQTQYF.

This sequence joins TRBV7-9 and TRBJ1-6, with D possibly TRBD1 on 6 matching bases. The ends were cut back, 2 bases at V and 7 bases at J, with 12 bases in the middle. This CDR3 is 15 amino acids long. CDR1 and CDR2 (germline): SEHNR, FQNEAQ (reference sequence). Here the CDR3 reads CASSLTGGLNSPLHF. The CDR3 DNA is TGTGCCAGCAGCTTAACGGGGGGGCTAAATTCACCCCTCCACTTT. Looking up the rest from reference TRBV7-9 and TRBJ1-6 gives the full variable domain: DTGVSQNPRHKITKRGQNVTFRCDPISEHNRLYWYRQTLGQGPEFLTYFQNEAQLEKSRLLSDRFSAERPKGSFSTLEIQRTEQGDSAMYLCASSLTGGLNSPLHFGNGTRLTVT.

The gene calls are TRBV7-9 and TRBJ1-3; no definite D call. The V gene lost 5 bases and the J gene lost 4 bases, with 15 bases spanning the gap. The CDR3 totals 15 residues. Germline V gene sequence: CDR1 SEHNR, CDR2 FQNEAQ (reference sequence). CDR3 nucleotide sequence: TGTGCCAGCAGCGATGTAGGCTACGAAGGAAACACCATATATTTT. Translated, it gives CASSDVGYEGNTIYF.

The chain is built from TRBV10-3 and TRBJ1-5; no definite D call. V was pared by 8 bases and J by 7 bases, with 6 bases between. Germline V CDR1 and CDR2: ENHRY, SYGVKD. CDR3 length: 10 residues. CDR3 protein: CAIGYQPQHF. CDR3 coding DNA: TGTGCCATCGGGTACCAGCCCCAGCATTTT.

The gene calls are TRBV5-5 and TRBJ2-3, with D possibly matching TRBD1 (6 bases). Trimming removed 6 bases from V and 2 bases from J, with 16 bases in between. The V gene's germline CDR1 is SGHKS and CDR2 YYEKEE (reference sequence). This CDR3 comprises 15 residues. The CDR3 reads CASTDGQTHTDTQYF. The CDR3 DNA is TGTGCCAGCACCGATGGACAGACACACACAGATACGCAGTATTTT.

The chain combines TRBV11-2 with TRBJ1-6, with D tentatively TRBD1 (6 bases). The CDR3 covers 16 residues. The germline V and J ends were trimmed by 0 bases and 9 bases, with 15 bases remaining between them. Germline V gene lookup returns CDR1 SGHAT and CDR2 FQNNGV. The CDR3 protein is CASSLEGQRPSSPLHF. In DNA form, the CDR3 reads TGTGCCAGCAGCTTAGAGGGACAAAGGCCAAGTTCACCCCTCCACTTT. The variable domain in full, completed from reference TRBV11-2 and TRBJ1-6, reads EAGVAQSPRYKIIEKRQSVAFWCNPISGHATLYWYQQILGQGPKLLIQFQNNGVVDDSQLPKDRFSAERLKGVDSTLKIQPAKLEDSAVYLCASSLEGQRPSSPLHFGNGTRLTVT.

The chain combines TRBV4-3 with TRBJ1-2, with D perhaps matching TRBD1 (5 bases). This CDR3 spans 18 amino acids. V was pared by 0 bases and J by 4 bases, with 21 bases between. CDR1 and CDR2 from the germline V gene are LGHNA and YSLEER. CDR3 sequence reads: CASSQELPQGRRTYGYTF. The CDR3 DNA follows: TGCGCCAGCAGCCAAGAGCTCCCGCAGGGACGGCGGACCTATGGCTACACCTTC.

The gene calls are TRBV7-2 and TRBJ1-2, with D unresolved. Trimming removed 5 bases at V and 4 bases at J, with 14 bases between. The germline CDR1 and CDR2 sequences are SGHTA and FQGNSA. The CDR3 length is 14 residues. DNA of the CDR3: TGTGCCAGCAGCGAGTCGGCCGGGCTCTATGGCTACACCTTC. It is translated as CASSESAGLYGYTF.

In this sample, this clonotype turned up a few times. The chain employs TRBV24-1 and TRBJ2-6; D is unclear. V lost 4 bases to trimming and J lost 1 base, with 10 bases between them. Germline loops: CDR1 KGHDR, CDR2 SFDVKD. CDR3 length equals 16 residues. CDR3 DNA: TGTGCCACCAGTGACTCGATCCCTTCTGGGGCCAACGTCCTGACTTTC. Translating it yields CATSDSIPSGANVLTF.

The chain has TRBV10-1 and TRBJ2-7; D remains ambiguous. Germline V CDR1 and CDR2: WNHNN, SYGVQD (reference sequence). This CDR3 has 15 residues. The V end lost 5 bases, the J end lost 6 bases, and 20 bases lay between the germline ends. The CDR3 reads CASSSGRPQLAEQYF. The CDR3 nucleotides read TGCGCCAGCAGTTCCGGGCGGCCCCAGTTAGCCGAGCAGTACTTC.

This clonotype was detected a few times. The J gene is TRBJ2-5, the V gene TRBV15; 9 bases fit TRBD1. This CDR3 is built from 15 residues. The V segment lost 3 bases and the J segment 5 bases; nucleotides outside the gene matches: 7. The germline gives CDR1 LNHNV, CDR2 YYDKDF (reference sequence). CDR3 in DNA: TGTGCCACCAGCAGTGACAGGGGGTGGAGCGAGACCCAGTACTTC. Encoded protein: CATSSDRGWSETQYF. Full variable domain (outside the CDR3, taken from reference TRBV15 and TRBJ2-5): DAMVIQNPRYQVTQFGKPVTLSCSQTLNHNVMYWYQQKSSQAPKLLFHYYDKDFNNEADTPDNFQSRRPNTSFCFLDIRSPGLGDTAMYLCATSSDRGWSETQYFGPGTRLLVL.

This sequence joins TRBV5-1 and TRBJ2-7; D might be TRBD1 (7 bases). Trimming left V 0 bases short and J 4 bases short, with 11 bases between. CDR1 is SGHRS, CDR2 YFSETQ, per germline. The length of the CDR3 is 14 residues. CDR3 bases: TGCGCCAGCAGCTTGGAGGAGGGGGCATACGAGCAGTACTTC. This sequence encodes CASSLEEGAYEQYF.

The chain recombines TRBV10-2 with TRBJ1-1; 8 bases map to TRBD1. Germline lookup yields CDR1 WSHSY and CDR2 SAAADI. Germline trimming cut 4 bases from V and 1 base from J; bases unmatched to any gene: 5. The CDR3 totals 15 residues. The CDR3 sequence is CASSVRTGTNTEAFF. The CDR3 region has the DNA TGCGCCAGCAGTGTTCGGACAGGGACGAACACTGAAGCTTTCTTT.

Notes on this clonotype: The junction does not match germline at one end; this may be a read error. The chain has TRBV7-7 and TRBJ2-6; D remains unclear. Germline CDR1 SSHAT, CDR2 FNYEAQ (reference sequence). The CDR3 loop spans 15 amino acids. This CDR3 reads CASSPEDPGANVLTF. In DNA, the CDR3 is TGTGCTAGCAGCCCTGAAGACCCTGGGGCCAACGTCCTGACTTTC.

With respect to this clonotype: Possible read error: a much larger clone is one base away. This sequence joins TRBV9 and TRBJ2-2, with a weak D call TRBD2 (5 bases). This CDR3 region has 14 residues. Germline CDR1 and CDR2: SGDLS and YYNGEE. CDR3 amino acids: CARSVEGDTGELFF. CDR3 DNA sequence: TGTGCCAGAAGCGTAGAGGGAGACACCGGGGAGCTGTTTTTT.

The chain employs TRBV24-1 and TRBJ2-5; D may correspond to TRBD1 or TRBD2 (5 bases each). The CDR3 extends over 13 amino acids. Germline CDR1 is KGHDR and CDR2 is SFDVKD. Trimming removed 8 bases from V and 2 bases from J, with 11 bases in between. CDR3: CATMGRQQETQYF. Here the CDR3 DNA reads TGTGCCACCATGGGGAGACAGCAAGAGACCCAGTACTTC.